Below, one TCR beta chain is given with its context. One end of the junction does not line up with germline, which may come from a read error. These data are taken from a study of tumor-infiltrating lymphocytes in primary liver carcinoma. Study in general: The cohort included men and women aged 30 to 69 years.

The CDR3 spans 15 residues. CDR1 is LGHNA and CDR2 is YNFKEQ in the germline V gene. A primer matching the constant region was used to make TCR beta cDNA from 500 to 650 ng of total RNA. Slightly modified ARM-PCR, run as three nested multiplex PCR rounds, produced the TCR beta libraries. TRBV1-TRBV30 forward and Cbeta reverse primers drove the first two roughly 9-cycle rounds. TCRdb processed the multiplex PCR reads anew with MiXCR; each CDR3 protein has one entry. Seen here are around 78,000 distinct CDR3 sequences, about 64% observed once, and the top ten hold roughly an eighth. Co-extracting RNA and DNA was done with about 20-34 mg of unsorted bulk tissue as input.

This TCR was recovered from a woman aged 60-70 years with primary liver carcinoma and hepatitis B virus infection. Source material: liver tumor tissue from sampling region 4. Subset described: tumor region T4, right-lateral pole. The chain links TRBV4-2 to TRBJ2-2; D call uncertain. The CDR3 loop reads CAGSQVVAATEELFF. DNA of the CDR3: TGTGCCGGCAGCCAAGTTGTAGCAGCCACCGAGGAGCTATTTTTT.